This TCR beta chain comes out of a study of blood T cell repertoires in COVID-19. About the study: From the United States, Italy and Spain came samples of acute and convalescent COVID-19. The analysed material was cDNA or gDNA that came from T cells, B-cell-depleted T cells, or PBMCs.

Sequencing was performed with immunoSEQ multiplex PCR; in TCRdb, only in-frame clones are kept and a portion is missing. Here the sample spans hundreds of thousands of clones, 70% to 90% being singletons. The germline gives CDR1 MNHNS, CDR2 SASEGT. This CDR3 has 16 residues. V was shortened by 3 bases and J by 0 bases, with 12 bases between the two germline ends. Sequenced: peripheral blood. The V gene is TRBV6-1, the J gene TRBJ1-3, with a tentative D call TRBD1 (6 bases). This receptor was obtained from a woman between 45 and 65 years old with acute or convalescent COVID-19. CDR3 nucleotides: TGTGCCAGCAGTGAGACAGGTTCCAGCTCTGGAAACACCATATATTTT. Residues: CASSETGSSSGNTIYF.